This T cell receptor beta chain derives from a study of tumor and adjacent non-tumor tissue in lung cancer. Study summary: Patients comprised some eleven adenocarcinoma, a couple of squamous cell carcinoma and 1 small cell lung cancer.

No cell sorting was done before RNA was extracted from the tissue. This non-tumor lung sample came from over 3 cm beyond the tumor edge. Points from the study as a whole: Significantly higher TCR diversity was found in tumor than normal lung. In normal lung, the top 100 clones were significantly more dominant than in tumor.

A word on this clonotype: Its antigen is not identified. Its ends do not fully match the called genes, so a read error is possible.

The library came from three nested PCR rounds adapted from ARM-PCR protocols. TCRdb processed the multiplex PCR reads anew with MiXCR; each CDR3 protein has one entry. The sample holds under 95,000 distinct CDR3 sequences; about four fifths are singletons and the top ten take about half. The CDR3 spans 15 residues. Germline-derived CDR1 and CDR2 are DFQATT and SNEGSKA (reference sequence). The sequenced sample consisted of distant non-tumor lung tissue. The gene calls are TRBV20-1 and TRBJ1-6; no clear D. The receptor comes from a man aged 55 to 70 with non-small cell lung cancer. The CDR3 DNA reads TGCATTGCTTCTACCCCACGGGGAGCTAATTCACCCCTCCATTTT. Encoded protein: CIASTPRGANSPLHF.